What follows are 22 T cell receptor beta chains derived from one specimen sequenced in a study of cytomegalovirus exposure and HLA in healthy donors. The PCR ran on 60 Vbeta and 13 Jbeta primers. Sequenced by immunoSEQ multiplex PCR; TCRdb stores in-frame clones only, minus some. The profile shows about 140,000 clones, 88% of them singletons. Sequenced: PBMCs. All receptors derive from a woman aged 40 to 55 in good health and CMV-seronegative.

The V call is TRBV4-1, the J call TRBJ2-5, with a weak D call TRBD2 (5 bases). The CDR3 runs 15 residues. Trimming shortened V by 1 base and J by 1 base, and 10 bases separated the two germline ends. Germline V gene data show CDR1 as MGHRA and CDR2 as YSYEKL. DNA for the CDR3: TGCGCCAGCAGCCAAGGGACGGGAAGCCAAGAGACCCAGTACTTC. Residues: CASSQGTGSQETQYF.

The rearrangement joins TRBV19 to TRBJ2-1; TRBD2 aligns across 14 bases. The J segment lost 0 bases and the V segment lost 3 bases, leaving 7 bases of the junction unmatched. The CDR3 runs 19 residues. Germline CDR1 and CDR2: LNHDA and SQIVND (reference sequence). The CDR3 loop is CASSIGTSGSKSSYNEQFF. Here the CDR3 DNA reads TGTGCCAGTAGTATCGGGACTAGCGGGAGTAAGAGCTCCTACAATGAGCAGTTCTTC.

This chain joins TRBV25-1 and TRBJ1-1; tentatively, D is TRBD1 (5 bases). Trimming cost V 7 bases and J 2 bases, with 11 bases left between them. The CDR3 spans 13 residues. In germline, CDR1 is MGHDK, CDR2 SYGVNS. The CDR3 here is CASTTGSNTEAFF. CDR3 bases: TGTGCCAGCACCACAGGTTCTAACACTGAAGCTTTCTTT. Full variable domain (remainder filled in from reference TRBV25-1 and TRBJ1-1): EADIYQTPRYLVIGTGKKITLECSQTMGHDKMYWYQQDPGMELHLIHYSYGVNSTEKGDLSSESTVSRIRTEHFPLTLESARPSHTSQYLCASTTGSNTEAFFGQGTRLTVV.

The rearrangement joins TRBV5-1 to TRBJ2-5; 10 positions match TRBD2. The CDR3 loop spans 17 amino acids. CDR1 and CDR2 from the germline V gene are SGHRS and YFSETQ. J gave up 4 bases and V 4 bases, and 13 bases lay outside the gene matches. The CDR3 loop is CASSPSQAGGPGETQYF. The CDR3 region has the DNA TGCGCCAGCAGCCCATCCCAAGCGGGAGGGCCCGGAGAGACCCAGTACTTC.

V is TRBV6-1 and J is TRBJ2-7; 13 bases match TRBD2. Germline lookup yields CDR1 MNHNS and CDR2 SASEGT. The V gene end was trimmed by 7 bases and the J gene end by 9 bases; junction bases not matched to a gene: 9. The CDR3 has 14 residues. The CDR3 region has the DNA TGTGCCAGCACCGAACTAGCGGGAGGGGGTGGGCAGTACTTC. Translating it yields CASTELAGGGGQYF.

This rearrangement joins TRBV19 to TRBJ1-1; 8 bases are a match to TRBD1. Trimming removed 5 bases from V and 9 bases from J; junction bases left unmatched: 14. CDR1 and CDR2 from the germline V gene are LNHDA and SQIVND (reference sequence). The CDR3 has 15 amino acids. CDR3 sequence (DNA): TGTGCCAGTAGTCCTCGCCGGGACAGGCGTGAAAAAGCTTTCTTT. Its protein product is CASSPRRDRREKAFF.

This clone was seen a few times. The chain couples TRBV7-6 to TRBJ2-1; D gene unclear. CDR3 length: 16 residues. V gave up 5 bases and J gave up 0 bases, with 14 bases separating them. Germline V lookup: CDR1 SGHVS, CDR2 FNYEAQ. The DNA of the CDR3 is TGTGCCAGCAGCGCCCCGACAAGCAGCTCCTACAATGAGCAGTTCTTC. This translates into CASSAPTSSSYNEQFF.

In regard to this clone: The junction differs from germline at one of its ends, possibly a read error. The V gene is TRBV7-9, the J gene TRBJ2-1, with TRBD2 matching 10 bases. The CDR3 extends over 15 amino acids. The germline CDR1 and CDR2 sequences are SEHNR and FQNEAQ (reference sequence). Written as DNA, the CDR3 is TGTTCCAGCAGCTTACTGGCTAGCGGGAGCAATGAGCAGTTCTTC. Translated: CSSSLLASGSNEQFF.

The chain links TRBV4-3 to TRBJ2-3, with D perhaps TRBD2 (6 bases). The germline gives CDR1 LGHNA, CDR2 YSLEER. There are 17 residues in the CDR3. Trimming removed 3 bases from V and 2 bases from J, with 18 bases in between. In DNA, the CDR3 is TGCGCCAGCAGCCAGGGGAATAGCGGAGCCTCCACAGATACGCAGTATTTT. Its protein is CASSQGNSGASTDTQYF.

This clone was seen only once. This chain joins TRBV5-4 and TRBJ2-7, with 13 nucleotides matching TRBD2. After removal of 4 bases from V and 3 bases from J, the junction contained 4 bases not matched to a gene. The germline V gene has CDR1 SGHNT and CDR2 YYREEE (reference sequence). The CDR3 covers 15 residues. CDR3 nucleotide sequence: TGTGCCAGCAGCACGGGGACTAGCGGGAACTACGAGCAGTACTTC. Protein sequence: CASSTGTSGNYEQYF.

The table lists this clone with a few counts. The rearrangement links TRBV30 to TRBJ2-7; no clear D gene. The CDR3 spans 13 residues. Germline V gives CDR1 GTSNPN, CDR2 SVGIG (reference sequence). Between the trimmed V and J ends, which lost 1 base and 2 bases, there was a span of 9 bases. The CDR3 DNA reads TGTGCCTGGAGTGAATCGGTCCCCTACGAGCAGTACTTC. It codes for CAWSESVPYEQYF.

The gene calls are TRBV7-3 and TRBJ2-3, with 13 positions matching TRBD2. V was clipped by 5 bases and J by 1 base; unmatched bases: 15. The CDR3 totals 20 residues. Germline-derived CDR1 and CDR2 are SGHTA and FQGTGA. The DNA for the CDR3 is TGTGCCAGCAGCCCCCGTACTACTAGCGGGAGGGTCCCGGGCACAGATACGCAGTATTTT. It is translated as CASSPRTTSGRVPGTDTQYF. Supplemented by reference TRBV7-3 and TRBJ2-3, the full variable domain reads GAGVSQTPSNKVTEKGKYVELRCDPISGHTALYWYRQSLGQGPEFLIYFQGTGAADDSGLPNDRFFAVRPEGSVSTLKIQRTERGDSAVYLCASSPRTTSGRVPGTDTQYFGPGTRLTVL.

The V gene is TRBV7-9, the J gene TRBJ2-3; 8 nucleotides match TRBD2. V trimming: 5 bases; J trimming: 4 bases; junction bases outside the gene matches: 5. CDR3 size: 14 residues. Germline CDR1 and CDR2: SEHNR and FQNEAQ (reference sequence). CDR3 amino acids: CASSLIAGSDTQYF. The CDR3 nucleotides are TGTGCCAGCAGCCTCATAGCGGGATCAGATACGCAGTATTTT.

This clone was counted once. The CDR3 sequence is CATSRDTGGPYEQYF. CDR3 nucleotide sequence: TGTGCCACCAGCAGAGACACAGGGGGTCCCTACGAGCAGTACTTC. The chain recombines TRBV15 with TRBJ2-5, with 8 bases matching TRBD1. The assigned J gene may be wrong: the sequence end matches TRBJ2-7 better. The CDR3 has 15 amino acids. Germline CDR1 and CDR2: LNHNV and YYDKDF (reference sequence).

The CDR3 reads CASSLGEWSTEAFF. The DNA of the CDR3 is TGTGCCAGCAGCTTAGGGGAGTGGAGTACTGAAGCTTTCTTT. The chain carries TRBV11-3 and TRBJ1-1; no firm D call. CDR1 and CDR2 from the germline V gene are SGHNT and YENEEA. Deletions cut 1 base from V and 5 bases from J, with 11 bases between. The CDR3 has 14 residues.

The chain employs TRBV6-1 and TRBJ1-4; D not resolved. The V gene lost 6 bases and the J gene lost 0 bases, with 8 bases spanning the gap. Looked up from germline, CDR1 is MNHNS and CDR2 is SASEGT. The CDR3 is made up of 14 amino acids. The CDR3 bases are TGTGCCAGCAGGAACTTCGCAACTAATGAAAAACTGTTTTTT. Its translation is CASRNFATNEKLFF.

J is TRBJ2-1 and V is TRBV5-6; 8 positions agree with TRBD2. The CDR3 consists of 15 residues. The J segment lost 4 bases and the V segment lost 4 bases, leaving 7 bases of the junction unmatched. CDR1 is SGHDT, CDR2 YYEEEE, per germline. CDR3 region: CASSREGGPYNEQFF. The CDR3 coding sequence is TGTGCCAGCAGCCGGGAGGGGGGTCCGTACAATGAGCAGTTCTTC. The whole variable domain, filled in from reference TRBV5-6 and TRBJ2-1, reads DAGVTQSPTHLIKTRGQQVTLRCSPKSGHDTVSWYQQALGQGPQFIFQYYEEEERQRGNFPDRFSGHQFPNYSSELNVNALLLGDSALYLCASSREGGPYNEQFFGPGTRLTVL.

This clone has only one observation. The chain employs TRBV5-1 and TRBJ2-5; D is uncertain. CDR3 length: 14 residues. V gave up 1 base and J gave up 0 bases, with 7 bases separating them. The germline V gene encodes CDR1 SGHRS and CDR2 YFSETQ. The CDR3 protein is CASSLLDHQETQYF. As DNA, the CDR3 is TGCGCCAGCAGCTTGCTAGATCACCAAGAGACCCAGTACTTC.

The V call is TRBV7-9, the J call TRBJ2-3; TRBD1 matches 12 bases. V lost 5 bases, J lost 4 bases, and 10 bases stayed unmatched. The CDR3 totals 17 residues. CDR1 and CDR2 from the germline V gene are SEHNR and FQNEAQ (reference sequence). The DNA for the CDR3 is TGTGCCAGCAGCCTTGGGACAGGGGGCGGAGGGGCAGATACGCAGTATTTT. Protein sequence: CASSLGTGGGGADTQYF.

The chain employs TRBV5-4 and TRBJ2-5; D is possibly TRBD2 (5 bases). Trimming stripped 2 bases from V and 1 base from J, with 9 bases between. This CDR3 comprises 14 residues. Per germline, CDR1 SGHNT and CDR2 YYREEE (reference sequence). CDR3 coding DNA: TGTGCCAGCAGCTTCTCCGGGGTCCAAGAGACCCAGTACTTC. This codes for CASSFSGVQETQYF.

The V call is TRBV7-2, the J call TRBJ2-7, with TRBD2 as a possible D gene (5 bases). V lost 5 bases and J lost 2, with 16 bases in between. The CDR3 sequence is 15 residues long. From germline, CDR1 is SGHTA and CDR2 FQGNSA. CDR3 sequence: CASSPQSGLTYEQYF. The DNA for the CDR3 is TGTGCCAGCAGCCCCCAGAGCGGCCTAACCTACGAGCAGTACTTC.

The rearrangement joins TRBV6-5 to TRBJ1-2; TRBD1 matches at 8 bases. Germline loops: CDR1 MNHEY, CDR2 SVGAGI. J lost 9 bases, V lost 5 bases, and 5 bases had no gene match. CDR3 length: 12 amino acids. The CDR3 sequence is CASSLGQGRYTF. The CDR3 DNA follows: TGTGCCAGCAGTCTAGGACAGGGACGCTACACCTTC.